This TCR beta chain was captured in a study of early stage breast cancer tumors. Turning to the study itself: Most invasive tumors, about 70% of the 16, were ER+/PR+/HER2-.

The data were produced by immunoSEQ multiplex PCR, yet TCRdb's version contains in-frame clones alone and is incomplete. The data hold around 28,000 clones, with approximately 70% observed a single time. Germline values: CDR1 LNHDA, CDR2 SQIVND (reference sequence). The CDR3 has 15 residues. Germline trimming cut 5 bases from V and 4 bases from J; bases unmatched to any gene: 5. This TCR was sampled from a person aged 25 to 39 with breast cancer. Input material: breast tumor tissue. V and J are TRBV19 and TRBJ2-1; 10 nucleotides align to TRBD2. The CDR3 DNA reads TGTGCCAGTAGTCCCCGGACTAGCGGTTACAATGAGCAGTTCTTC. It is translated as CASSPRTSGYNEQFF. Full variable domain (missing parts from reference TRBV19 and TRBJ2-1): DGGITQSPKYLFRKEGQNVTLSCEQNLNHDAMYWYRQDPGQGLRLIYYSQIVNDFQKGDIAEGYSVSREKKESFPLTVTSAQKNPTAFYLCASSPRTSGYNEQFFGPGTRLTVL.